This T cell receptor beta chain appears in the sequencing data of a study of CD8 T cells in Susac syndrome. With random hexamers, roughly 0.5 to 1 ug RNA was reverse transcribed. The CDR3 of TCR beta was amplified by immunoSEQ multiplex PCR across 54 Vbeta and 13 Jbeta. TCRdb fed the immunoSEQ multiplex PCR reads into MiXCR, producing one record per CDR3 protein. Of some 120,000 distinct CDR3 sequences in the sample, over 90% are singletons; the top ten hold over 0.1%. Regarding the study as a whole: The study admitted that it had a relatively small number of individuals in its TCR sequencing and HLA analysis.

J lost 6 bases, V lost 5 bases, and 13 bases had no gene match. The CDR3 spans 15 residues. The V gene's germline CDR1 is SQVTM and CDR2 ANQGSEA. In regard to this clonotype: What it recognizes is unknown.

The sample was CD4+ T cells from PBMCs. This rearrangement joins TRBV29-1 to TRBJ2-7; 10 nucleotides align to TRBD2. The TCR was taken from a human donor in good health. The CDR3 DNA reads TGCAGCGTTCAGGGGTTGGTAGCGGGAGGATTCGAGCAGTACTTC. Its protein is CSVQGLVAGGFEQYF.